This T cell receptor beta chain was sequenced for a study of T cells in Graves' hyperthyroidism and ophthalmopathy (dated by TCRdb to the late 2010s). In terms of the full investigation: Peripheral blood was collected at initial diagnosis, before any treatment. The paper describes TCR Vbeta CDR3 sequencing of 120 to 150 peripheral blood samples, made up of some 42 ophthalmopathy patients, 70 to 75 hyperthyroidism patients and 17 progressor patients. After sampling, hyperthyroidism patients received methimazole starting at 30 mg daily, and ophthalmopathy patients received high-dose intravenous methylprednisolone. The roughly 94 discovery patients were randomly split 7:3 into training and test sets. In roughly six Graves' hyperthyroidism patients, the study also compared T-cell repertoires from thyroid tissue with T-cell repertoires from blood. TCR V-J signatures able to tell the groups apart were searched for in a discovery cohort of approximately 95 patients, of whom 43 had Graves' ophthalmopathy and around 58 had stable Graves' hyperthyroidism. Prospective prediction of ophthalmopathy was tested in an independent validation cohort consisting of roughly 20 hyperthyroidism patients and more than 15 patients who later progressed to ophthalmopathy. The study at large found these results: Most expanded thyroid clonotypes (frequency above 0.001) were also detected in blood, suggesting blood repertoires may reflect thyroid immune responses. In validation, progression to ophthalmopathy was predicted by the model with 55% to 71% sensitivity and 72% to 85% specificity, a median of roughly 6 months before onset. A 13 V-J signature model separated ophthalmopathy from stable hyperthyroidism, with approximately 87% sensitivity and 81% to 82% specificity in cross-validation and 80%/75% in testing. No statistical method was used to set the sample size in advance, and investigators knew the group allocation.

The hyperthyroidism patients were between 18 and 65 years old and newly diagnosed, with a disease duration of less than 2 months. Patients with uncontrolled infections, other autoimmune diseases, pregnancy or lactation were excluded. Diagnoses were based on clinical symptoms, serum thyroxine and TRAb, thyroid ultrasound and orbital computed tomography. Blood from progressor patients was collected at the time of first diagnosis with hyperthyroidism, before any ophthalmopathy symptoms had appeared. PBMCs were isolated from more than 8 ml of fresh peripheral blood by Ficoll-Paque density gradient centrifugation. Progressor patients were first diagnosed with Graves' hyperthyroidism and then developed ophthalmopathy during follow-up. Trizol reagent was used to extract total RNA, and RNA quality was then checked on an Agilent 2100 Bioanalyzer. This clonotype was counted a few times. It has no known antigen specificity. Base qualities are not provided; no much larger clone lies one nucleotide away.

TCR beta CDR3 regions were amplified from RNA transcripts. The first round of RT-PCR for the TCR CDR3 was performed with the HTBI primer set and the Qiagen OneStep RT-PCR kit. The libraries were constructed in a second round of multiplex PCR and then size-selected and purified. Libraries were sequenced paired-end with 100 bp reads on an Illumina HiSeq2000. In the paper's pipeline: SOAPnuke was used to process the raw data, removing reads that contained adapters or uncalled bases, had a mean Phred below 15, or lacked an exact match to the constant primer or identifier. High-quality paired reads were merged with COPE v1.2.5, and unique nucleotide sequences were defined as clonotypes. MiTCR v1.1 was used to align the clonotypes against IMGT TRBV, TRBD and TRBJ reference segments. The analysis included only V-J combinations with a frequency above 0.0001, which together covered approximately 99% of the repertoires. A TCS score was defined as the ratio of F50 (clonal expansion) to E x V (chaos), with BLOSUM62-based TCRdist applied between CDR3 peptides within each V-J. Welch's t-statistics and random forest reduced 514 V-J features to fewer than 15, which were used in a naive Bayes classifier (R e1071). TCRdb reprocessed the public reads (quality trimming at Q25 with fastp, clone calling with MiXCR) and kept in-frame beta chains. Every distinct CDR3 protein forms one entry, paired with its most common genes and DNA. It is TCRdb's table, rather than the study itself, that gives the V and J calls and clone size. Across this sample there are more than 300,000 distinct CDR3 sequences, with roughly a sixth seen only once. Of the sample, around a third is held by the ten largest clones.

The V end loses 6 bases and the J end loses 6 bases, and a stretch of 12 bases separates them. Spanning cysteine to phenylalanine, the CDR3 consists of 13 amino acids. Only the CDR3 region is kept as DNA, spanning 39 bases read in frame from base 1. CDR1 and CDR2 are read off the germline V gene as MNHNS and SASEGT. This TCR derives from a woman between 25 and 40 years old with Graves' hyperthyroidism that later progressed to Graves' ophthalmopathy. The sequencing sample was made of blood. Recombination joined TRBV6-1 with TRBJ2-1, with no confident D gene call. In nucleotide form, the sequence is TGTGCCAGCAGATACTTCCAAATCAATGAGCAGTTCTTC. It specifies CASRYFQINEQFF.